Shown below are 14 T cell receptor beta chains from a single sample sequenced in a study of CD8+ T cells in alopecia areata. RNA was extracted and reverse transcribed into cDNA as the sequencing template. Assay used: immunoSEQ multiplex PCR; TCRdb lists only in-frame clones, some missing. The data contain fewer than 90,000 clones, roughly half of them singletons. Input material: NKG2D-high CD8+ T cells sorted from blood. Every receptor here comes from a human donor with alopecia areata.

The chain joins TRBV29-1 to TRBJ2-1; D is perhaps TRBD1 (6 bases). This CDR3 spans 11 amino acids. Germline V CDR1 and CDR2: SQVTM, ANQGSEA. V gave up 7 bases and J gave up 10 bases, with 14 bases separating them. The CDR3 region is CSGSGGREQFF. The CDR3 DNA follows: TGCAGCGGTAGTGGGGGCCGGGAGCAGTTCTTC.

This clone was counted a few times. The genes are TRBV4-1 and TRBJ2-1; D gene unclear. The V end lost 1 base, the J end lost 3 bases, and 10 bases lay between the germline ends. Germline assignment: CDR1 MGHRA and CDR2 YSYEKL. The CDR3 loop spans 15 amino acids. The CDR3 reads CASSQAENSYNEQFF. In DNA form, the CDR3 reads TGCGCCAGCAGCCAAGCGGAAAATAGCTACAATGAGCAGTTCTTC.

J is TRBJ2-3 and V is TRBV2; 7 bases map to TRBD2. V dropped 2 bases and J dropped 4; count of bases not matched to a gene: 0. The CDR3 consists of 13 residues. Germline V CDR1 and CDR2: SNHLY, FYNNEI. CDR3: CASSESGADTQYF. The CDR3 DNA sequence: TGTGCCAGCAGTGAAAGCGGGGCAGATACGCAGTATTTT.

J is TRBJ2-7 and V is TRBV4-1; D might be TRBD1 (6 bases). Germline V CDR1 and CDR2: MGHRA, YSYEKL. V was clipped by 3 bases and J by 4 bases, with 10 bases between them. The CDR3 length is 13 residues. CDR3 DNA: TGCGCCAGCAGCCAGGGGGACATGTACGAGCAGTACTTC. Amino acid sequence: CASSQGDMYEQYF.

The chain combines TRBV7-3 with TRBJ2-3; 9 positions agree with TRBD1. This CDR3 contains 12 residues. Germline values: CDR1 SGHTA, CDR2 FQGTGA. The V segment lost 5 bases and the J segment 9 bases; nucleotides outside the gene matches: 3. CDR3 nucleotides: TGTGCCAGCAGCCCGGGACAGGGAACGCAGTATTTT. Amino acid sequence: CASSPGQGTQYF.

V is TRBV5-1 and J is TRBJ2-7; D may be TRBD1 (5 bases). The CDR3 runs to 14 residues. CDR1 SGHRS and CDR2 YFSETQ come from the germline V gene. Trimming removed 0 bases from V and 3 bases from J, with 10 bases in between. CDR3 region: CASSLAPGNYEQYF. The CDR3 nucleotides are TGCGCCAGCAGCTTGGCCCCAGGGAACTACGAGCAGTACTTC.

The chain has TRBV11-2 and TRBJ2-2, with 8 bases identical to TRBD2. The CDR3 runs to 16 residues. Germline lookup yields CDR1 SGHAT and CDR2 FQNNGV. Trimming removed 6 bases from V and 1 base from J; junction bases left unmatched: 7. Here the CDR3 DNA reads TGTGCCAGCAGTTCACTAGCGGACGAGAACACCGGGGAGCTGTTTTTT. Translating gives CASSSLADENTGELFF.

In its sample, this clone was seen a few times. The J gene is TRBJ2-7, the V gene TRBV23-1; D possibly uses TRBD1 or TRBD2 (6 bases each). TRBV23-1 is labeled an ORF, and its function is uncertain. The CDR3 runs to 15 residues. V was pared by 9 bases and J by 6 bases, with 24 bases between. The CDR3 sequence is CARGALGGPRVEQYF. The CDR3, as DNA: TGCGCCAGAGGGGCCCTAGGGGGGCCCAGGGTCGAGCAGTACTTC.

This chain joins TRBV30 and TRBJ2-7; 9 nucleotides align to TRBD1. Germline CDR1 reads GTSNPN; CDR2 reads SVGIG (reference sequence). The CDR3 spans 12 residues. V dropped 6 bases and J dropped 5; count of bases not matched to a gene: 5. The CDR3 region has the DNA TGTGCCTGCTGGGACAGGGTCCACGAGCAGTACTTC. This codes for CACWDRVHEQYF.

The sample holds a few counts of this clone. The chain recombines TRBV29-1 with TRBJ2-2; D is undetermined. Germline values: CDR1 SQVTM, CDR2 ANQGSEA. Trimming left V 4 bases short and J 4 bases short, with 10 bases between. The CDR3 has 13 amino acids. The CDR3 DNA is TGCAGCGTTGTCGGGTCGGGCACCGGGGAGCTGTTTTTT. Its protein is CSVVGSGTGELFF.

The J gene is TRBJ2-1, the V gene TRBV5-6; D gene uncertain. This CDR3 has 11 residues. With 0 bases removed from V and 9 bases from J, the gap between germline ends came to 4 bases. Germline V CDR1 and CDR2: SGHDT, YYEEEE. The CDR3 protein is CASSLVGEQFF. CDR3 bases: TGTGCCAGCAGCTTGGTTGGTGAGCAGTTCTTC.

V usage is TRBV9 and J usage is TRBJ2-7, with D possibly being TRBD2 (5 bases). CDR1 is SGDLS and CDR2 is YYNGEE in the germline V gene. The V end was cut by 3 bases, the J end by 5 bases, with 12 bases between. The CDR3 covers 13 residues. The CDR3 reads CASSAPRGNEQYF. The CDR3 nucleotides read TGTGCCAGCAGCGCGCCCCGGGGAAACGAGCAGTACTTC.

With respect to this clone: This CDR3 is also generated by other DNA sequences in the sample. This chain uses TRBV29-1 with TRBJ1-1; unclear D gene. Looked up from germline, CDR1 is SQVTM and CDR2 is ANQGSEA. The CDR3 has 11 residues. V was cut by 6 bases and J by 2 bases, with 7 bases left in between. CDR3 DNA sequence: TGCAGCGTGGACCAAAACACTGAAGCTTTCTTT. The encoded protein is CSVDQNTEAFF.

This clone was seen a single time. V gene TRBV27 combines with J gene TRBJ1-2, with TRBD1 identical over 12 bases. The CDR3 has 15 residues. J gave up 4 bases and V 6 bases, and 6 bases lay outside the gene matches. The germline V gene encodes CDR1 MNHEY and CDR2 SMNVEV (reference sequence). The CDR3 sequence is CASSPGTGGVYGYTF. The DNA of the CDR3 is TGTGCCAGCAGCCCAGGGACAGGGGGCGTCTATGGCTACACCTTC.